This T cell receptor (beta chain) was identified in a study of T cell responses to AZD1222 COVID-19 vaccine. Findings and caveats of the study: Researchers took repertoire samples only after the peak T cell response had come.

Trimming removed 0 bases from V and 9 bases from J, with 7 bases in between. The CDR3 extends over 12 amino acids. Germline assignment: CDR1 SGHDT and CDR2 YYEEEE. TCRdb keeps only in-frame clones here, not all; method: immunoSEQ multiplex PCR. This table has 150,000 or so clones, around 86% appearing once. About this clone itself: The antigen is not known.

The TCR originated in an adult in good health. Sequenced here: peripheral blood, sampled on day 0 of MenACWY control vaccination. This chain joins TRBV5-6 and TRBJ2-1; D remains unclear. CDR3 amino acids: CASSLEFGEQFF. In DNA form, the CDR3 reads TGTGCCAGCAGCTTGGAGTTCGGTGAGCAGTTCTTC.